What follows is one T cell receptor beta chain and its context. What it binds is unknown. This record belongs to a study of post-analysis software for immune sequencing data. Study outcomes and limitations: The five TRBV segments detected at higher frequency in patients than in controls included TRBV5-6, TRBV5-1 and TRBV20-1. When compared against controls, multiple sclerosis patients showed significantly lower normalized Chao1 diversity.

TCR beta libraries were prepared from cDNA with unique molecular identifiers. TCRdb independently ran MiXCR on the PCR reads; one entry per CDR3 protein. The table includes around 770,000 distinct CDR3 sequences, about half detected once. Trimming took off 7 bases at V and 2 bases at J, with 7 bases between the two ends. The CDR3 is made up of 12 amino acids. The J gene is TRBJ2-3, the V gene TRBV12-3 or TRBV12-4; D call uncertain. Sequences were obtained from blood. This TCR came from a girl aged 10 to 17 with multiple sclerosis. For the CDR3, the DNA is TGTGCCAGCACCGCCCCCACAGATACGCAGTATTTT. This encodes CASTAPTDTQYF.